This TCR beta chain derives from a study of human T cells and chemical hapten exposure. Study-level information: The use of 2% DPC on 2 cm by 2 cm of upper inner arm skin constituted sensitization.

The time point: patch test 1, 2 weeks after DPC sensitization. Stated treatment: therapeutic diphenylcyclopropenone sensitization with weekly scalp DPC. It was unfractionated whole blood from which total RNA was extracted. A single record per CDR3 protein comes from TCRdb applying MiXCR to the RACE reads. The table records about 81,000 distinct CDR3 sequences, around 7% of them present only once. There are 17 residues in the CDR3. Per the germline V gene, CDR1 is SQVTM and CDR2 is ANQGSEA. J lost 2 bases, V lost 5 bases, and 16 bases had no gene match. Study-wide results and caveats: Patch test score rose with PT1 expanded TCR count, significant at thresholds 8, 16 and 32, not 4.

The sample holds a few counts of this clonotype. Antigen: not known. Sequenced here: whole blood, sampled in connection with sensitization to the hapten diphenylcyclopropenone (DPC). The V and J genes are TRBV29-1 and TRBJ1-1, with TRBD1 matching 8 bases. The TCR comes from a woman aged 25 to 39 with alopecia areata. Some clones in this sample may be carry-over from other donors' samples. As DNA, the CDR3 is TGCAGCGTTCTCCCTGCCGGGACAGGAGGATTAAACACTGAAGCTTTCTTT. Its protein product is CSVLPAGTGGLNTEAFF.